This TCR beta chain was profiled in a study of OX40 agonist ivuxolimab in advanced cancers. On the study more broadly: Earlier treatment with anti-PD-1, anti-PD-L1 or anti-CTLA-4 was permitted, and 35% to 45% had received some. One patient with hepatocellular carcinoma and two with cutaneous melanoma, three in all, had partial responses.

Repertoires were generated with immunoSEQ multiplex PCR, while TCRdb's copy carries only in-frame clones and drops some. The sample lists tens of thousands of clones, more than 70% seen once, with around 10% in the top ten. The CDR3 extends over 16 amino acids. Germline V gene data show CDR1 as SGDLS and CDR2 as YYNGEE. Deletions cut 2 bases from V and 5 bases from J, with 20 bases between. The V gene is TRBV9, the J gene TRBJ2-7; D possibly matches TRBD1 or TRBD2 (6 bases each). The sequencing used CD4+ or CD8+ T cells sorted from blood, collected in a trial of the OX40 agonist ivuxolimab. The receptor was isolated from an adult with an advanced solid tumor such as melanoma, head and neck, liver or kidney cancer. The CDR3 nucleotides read TGTGCCAGCAGCGTCGGAGGGGACATAGTTGTTGACGAGCAGTACTTC. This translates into CASSVGGDIVVDEQYF.